These 32 T cell receptor beta chains originate from one sample sequenced in a study of human T cells and chemical hapten exposure. TCRdb re-called the RACE reads through MiXCR, storing one row per CDR3 protein. The repertoire has just over 80,000 distinct CDR3 sequences, around 11% of them found once; the top ten carry roughly 4.2%. This sample's time point: patch test 1, 2 weeks after DPC sensitization. Noted treatment: therapeutic diphenylcyclopropenone sensitization with weekly scalp DPC. Material: whole blood, obtained in connection with sensitization to the hapten diphenylcyclopropenone (DPC). These TCRs come from a woman in her forties or fifties with alopecia areata. Some clones in this sample may be carry-over from other donors' samples.

This clonotype came up a few times. The chain employs TRBV18 and TRBJ2-7; a weak D match, TRBD2 (5 bases). The CDR3 totals 16 residues. CDR1 and CDR2 from the germline V gene are KGHSH and LQKENI. The V end lost 5 bases, the J end lost 1 base, and 18 bases lay between the germline ends. The chain's CDR3 is CASSRGMRADSYEQYF. In DNA, the CDR3 is TGTGCCAGCTCAAGAGGTATGCGGGCGGATTCCTACGAGCAGTACTTC. The full variable domain, its missing parts supplied by reference TRBV18 and TRBJ2-7, is NAGVMQNPRHLVRRRGQEARLRCSPMKGHSHVYWYRQLPEEGLKFMVYLQKENIIDESGMPKERFSAEFPKEGPSILRIQQVVRGDSAAYFCASSRGMRADSYEQYFGPGTRLTVT.

The chain has TRBV4-3 and TRBJ2-5; 11 bases are shared with TRBD2. V trimming: 1 base; J trimming: 4 bases; junction bases outside the gene matches: 2. This CDR3 is built from 15 residues. The germline V gene has CDR1 LGHNA and CDR2 YSLEER. DNA for the CDR3: TGCGCCAGCAGCCAAGGACTAGCGGGATTAGAGACCCAGTACTTC. Protein: CASSQGLAGLETQYF.

This clonotype was observed many times. V and J are TRBV20-1 and TRBJ1-2; D ambiguous. Germline CDR1 DFQATT, CDR2 SNEGSKA (reference sequence). V gave up 6 bases and J gave up 4 bases, with 9 bases separating them. The CDR3 totals 11 residues. The CDR3 DNA sequence: TGCAGTGCCACTGACACCTATGGCTACACCTTC. Encoded protein: CSATDTYGYTF.

In this sample, this clonotype turned up many times. The chain employs TRBV18 and TRBJ1-2; D is undetermined. There are 16 residues in the CDR3. The V and J ends lost 2 bases and 0 bases respectively, with 13 bases between them. The germline V gene has CDR1 KGHSH and CDR2 LQKENI. CDR3 region: CASSPNSVGANYGYTF. The CDR3, as DNA: TGTGCCAGCTCACCAAACTCTGTGGGAGCTAACTATGGCTACACCTTC.

This clonotype was found many times. In DNA, the CDR3 is TGTGCCAGCAGTGGAGGGGCACTTAGGAGCTCTGGAAACACCATATATTTT. Its protein is CASSGGALRSSGNTIYF. The V and J genes are TRBV2 and TRBJ1-3; weak D call: TRBD1 (5 bases). Germline assignment: CDR1 SNHLY and CDR2 FYNNEI. The V end was cut by 4 bases, the J end by 0 bases, with 16 bases between. This CDR3 spans 17 amino acids.

Many counts were recorded for this clonotype. The rearrangement uses TRBV29-1 and TRBJ2-5, with 7 bases that match TRBD1. The CDR3 is 13 residues long. J lost 5 bases, V lost 7 bases, and 10 bases had no gene match. CDR1 is SQVTM, CDR2 ANQGSEA, per germline. In DNA, the CDR3 is TGCAGCGCCGAAACGACAGGGATCGAGACCCAGTACTTC. It codes for CSAETTGIETQYF.

The sample holds many counts of this clonotype. The gene calls are TRBV7-9 and TRBJ1-1, with a weak D call TRBD1 (6 bases). Germline CDR1 SEHNR, CDR2 FQNEAQ (reference sequence). The CDR3 has 13 amino acids. Trimming left V 5 bases short and J 1 base short, with 8 bases between. In DNA, the CDR3 is TGTGCCAGCAGCACGGACAGGAACACTGAAGCTTTCTTT. It is translated as CASSTDRNTEAFF.

The V call is TRBV28, the J call TRBJ2-3; 7 positions agree with TRBD2. Germline V lookup: CDR1 MDHEN, CDR2 SYDVKM. Trimming removed 3 bases from V and 3 bases from J; junction bases left unmatched: 9. This CDR3 contains 16 residues. CDR3: CASSLFGGSGTDTQYF. CDR3 coding DNA: TGTGCCAGCAGTTTGTTCGGCGGGAGTGGAACAGATACGCAGTATTTT.

This sequence joins TRBV28 and TRBJ2-4, with 9 bases lining up with TRBD1. Germline V gene lookup returns CDR1 MDHEN and CDR2 SYDVKM. The ends lost 3 bases at V and 3 bases at J; junction bases unmatched: 9. The CDR3 is 17 residues long. CDR3 DNA sequence: TGTGCCAGCAGTTTCCCGGGACAGGGTCTATTCAAAAACATTCAGTACTTC. Amino acids: CASSFPGQGLFKNIQYF. Looking up the rest from reference TRBV28 and TRBJ2-4 gives the full variable domain: DVKVTQSSRYLVKRTGEKVFLECVQDMDHENMFWYRQDPGLGLRLIYFSYDVKMKEKGDIPEGYSVSREKKERFSLILESASTNQTSMYLCASSFPGQGLFKNIQYFGAGTRLSVL.

This clonotype was found a few times. The chain is built from TRBV5-1 and TRBJ1-2; no clear D. The CDR3 is made up of 13 amino acids. The V end was cut by 0 bases, the J end by 0 bases, with 3 bases between. Germline assignment: CDR1 SGHRS and CDR2 YFSETQ. The CDR3 sequence: CASSLVTNYGYTF. The CDR3 nucleotides are TGCGCCAGCAGCTTGGTAACTAACTATGGCTACACCTTC.

This clonotype has ten or more counts. V is TRBV7-6 and J is TRBJ2-1; D gene uncertain. The V and J ends lost 5 bases and 0 bases respectively, with 11 bases between them. The CDR3 sequence is 15 residues long. Germline V gene sequence: CDR1 SGHVS, CDR2 FNYEAQ. CDR3 sequence: CASSQEAVSYNEQFF. The CDR3 nucleotides are TGTGCCAGCAGCCAAGAAGCTGTCTCCTACAATGAGCAGTTCTTC.

In this sample, this clonotype turned up a few times. The chain joins TRBV20-1 to TRBJ2-4, with D possibly matching TRBD2 (6 bases). The CDR3 consists of 18 residues. The germline CDR1 and CDR2 sequences are DFQATT and SNEGSKA (reference sequence). Trimming shortened V by 5 bases and J by 0 bases, and 23 bases separated the two germline ends. CDR3 nucleotide sequence: TGCAGTGCTCTGGGGGGTAGCGGACAAACTCTAGCCAAAAACATTCAGTACTTC. Its translation is CSALGGSGQTLAKNIQYF.

The gene calls are TRBV28 and TRBJ1-6, with D unclear. V shed 6 bases and J shed 7 bases, with 7 bases lying between them. The CDR3 has 12 amino acids. Germline CDR1 is MDHEN and CDR2 is SYDVKM. For the CDR3, the DNA is TGTGCCAGCAGAGGCTCGAATTCACCCCTCCACTTT. As protein: CASRGSNSPLHF.

This clonotype was counted a few times. This rearrangement joins TRBV7-6 to TRBJ2-3, with 13 bases that match TRBD2. CDR1 is SGHVS, CDR2 FNYEAQ, per germline. Trimming took 0 bases from V and 5 from J; bases not matched to a gene: 8. The CDR3 runs to 18 residues. The CDR3 loop is CASSLAWTSGRQRDTQYF. The CDR3 DNA follows: TGTGCCAGCAGCTTAGCGTGGACTAGCGGGAGACAGAGAGATACGCAGTATTTT.

This clonotype was recorded a few times. The gene calls are TRBV24-1 and TRBJ2-3; tentatively, D is TRBD1 or TRBD2 (5 bases each). Trimming took off 5 bases at V and 0 bases at J, with 8 bases between the two ends. CDR1 is KGHDR and CDR2 is SFDVKD in the germline V gene. This CDR3 spans 14 amino acids. In DNA form, the CDR3 reads TGTGCCACCAGTGTATGGGGGAGCACAGATACGCAGTATTTT. Translation gives CATSVWGSTDTQYF.

The rearrangement uses TRBV20-1 and TRBJ2-7; D is ambiguous. Germline assignment: CDR1 DFQATT and CDR2 SNEGSKA (reference sequence). V lost 3 bases to trimming and J lost 2 bases, with 8 bases between them. The CDR3 is made up of 12 amino acids. The CDR3 loop reads CSASPSTYEQYF. The CDR3 DNA is TGCAGTGCTAGTCCGTCTACCTACGAGCAGTACTTC.

This clonotype was seen many times. The chain couples TRBV30 to TRBJ2-1; no reliable D call. CDR3 length: 15 residues. Germline CDR1 and CDR2: GTSNPN and SVGIG (reference sequence). Deletions cut 5 bases from V and 0 bases from J, with 14 bases between. CDR3 nucleotides: TGTGCCTGGCTCTCCCCCCGTGGCTCCTACAATGAGCAGTTCTTC. This gives the protein CAWLSPRGSYNEQFF.

This clonotype showed up just a few times. The CDR3 spells CASSRWGVSRDTQYFAQYF. CDR3 bases: TGTGCCAGCAGCCGGTGGGGAGTCAGTAGAGATACGCAGTATTTCGCGCAGTATTTT. The rearrangement links TRBV28 to TRBJ2-3, with a weak D call TRBD2 (5 bases). Trimming stripped 6 bases from V and 10 bases from J, with 35 bases between. CDR1 is MDHEN, CDR2 SYDVKM, per germline. The CDR3 sequence is 19 residues long.

In its sample, this clonotype was seen many times. This chain uses TRBV7-9 with TRBJ2-1, with D unclear. Deletions cut 4 bases from V and 4 bases from J, with 11 bases between. The CDR3 contains 14 residues. Germline lookup yields CDR1 SEHNR and CDR2 FQNEAQ (reference sequence). In nucleotides, the CDR3 is TGTGCCAGCAGCTCCGGAGCCCGTTACAATGAGCAGTTCTTC. Protein: CASSSGARYNEQFF.

There are many counts of this clonotype. J is TRBJ1-5 and V is TRBV12-3 or TRBV12-4, with D maybe TRBD1 (5 bases). The CDR3 runs to 15 residues. Deletions cut 6 bases from V and 4 bases from J, with 16 bases between. The CDR3: CASRSPGTANQPQHF. For the CDR3, the DNA is TGTGCCAGCAGATCCCCTGGGACGGCAAATCAGCCCCAGCATTTT.

This clonotype showed up many times. The J gene is TRBJ2-7, the V gene TRBV5-1, with D possibly TRBD1 on 6 matching bases. V gave up 2 bases and J gave up 3 bases, with 15 bases separating them. Germline assignment: CDR1 SGHRS and CDR2 YFSETQ. CDR3 size: 15 residues. CDR3 nucleotide sequence: TGCGCCAGCAGCTTAGTCCCCGGGACATTCTACGAGCAGTACTTC. Its protein product is CASSLVPGTFYEQYF.

The sample holds a few counts of this clonotype. The chain joins TRBV11-2 to TRBJ2-3, with 7 bases matching TRBD1. There are 13 residues in the CDR3. Germline loops: CDR1 SGHAT, CDR2 FQNNGV. With 5 bases clipped from V and 6 bases from J, the junction kept 5 bases outside the gene matches. The CDR3 DNA reads TGTGCCAGCAGCATTGACAGGGCGGATACGCAGTATTTT. It specifies CASSIDRADTQYF. The whole variable domain, filled in from reference TRBV11-2 and TRBJ2-3, reads EAGVAQSPRYKIIEKRQSVAFWCNPISGHATLYWYQQILGQGPKLLIQFQNNGVVDDSQLPKDRFSAERLKGVDSTLKIQPAKLEDSAVYLCASSIDRADTQYFGPGTRLTVL.

The table lists this clonotype with many counts. The V call is TRBV11-2, the J call TRBJ2-1; 10 bases are shared with TRBD2. Germline lookup yields CDR1 SGHAT and CDR2 FQNNGV. V dropped 3 bases and J dropped 8; count of bases not matched to a gene: 7. The CDR3 sequence is 15 residues long. The CDR3 nucleotides read TGTGCCAGCAGCTTCCTAGCGGGAGAAAGCTATGAGCAGTTCTTC. Its translation: CASSFLAGESYEQFF.

This clonotype was detected many times. The V call is TRBV7-6, the J call TRBJ2-1; D uncertain. CDR3 length equals 15 residues. V gave up 4 bases and J gave up 5 bases, with 15 bases separating them. Germline CDR1 reads SGHVS; CDR2 reads FNYEAQ. This chain's CDR3 is CASSYLYSRDNEQFF. CDR3 in DNA: TGTGCCAGCAGCTACTTGTATAGCAGAGACAATGAGCAGTTCTTC.

In DNA, the CDR3 is TGTGCCACCAGTGATTCGCTAGCGGGGTCATACAATGAGCAGTTCTTC. Amino acids: CATSDSLAGSYNEQFF. This chain uses TRBV24-1 with TRBJ2-1; 9 nucleotides align to TRBD2. CDR1 and CDR2 (germline): KGHDR, SFDVKD. V gave up 2 bases and J gave up 4 bases; unmatched junction bases: 5. This CDR3 spans 16 amino acids.

This clonotype was counted many times. The chain joins TRBV7-8 to TRBJ2-7; either TRBD1 or TRBD2 may fit D (6 bases each). The CDR3 has 13 residues. Trimming cost V 5 bases and J 6 bases, with 14 bases left between them. Germline assignment: CDR1 SGHVS and CDR2 FQNEAQ. The CDR3 DNA follows: TGTGCCAGCAGCCCCGTTGGGGGGCGCGAGCAGTACTTC. Translated, it gives CASSPVGGREQYF.

In its sample, this clonotype was seen a few times. V and J are TRBV7-9 and TRBJ2-5; 7 nucleotides agree with TRBD2. Germline CDR1 and CDR2: SEHNR and FQNEAQ (reference sequence). The J segment lost 5 bases and the V segment lost 2 bases, leaving 8 bases of the junction unmatched. The CDR3 consists of 15 residues. The CDR3 spells CASSLRLADRETQYF. In nucleotides, the CDR3 is TGTGCCAGCAGCTTACGCCTAGCGGATAGGGAGACCCAGTACTTC.

The V gene is TRBV30, the J gene TRBJ1-2; D uncertain. Trimming pared 1 base from V and 0 bases from J, leaving 9 bases between. CDR3 length: 14 amino acids. The germline CDR1 and CDR2 sequences are GTSNPN and SVGIG (reference sequence). CDR3 in DNA: TGTGCCTGGAGTGGACGGCGAGCTAACTATGGCTACACCTTC. This translates into CAWSGRRANYGYTF.

This clonotype was counted a few times. V gene TRBV11-3 combines with J gene TRBJ2-1, with D tentatively TRBD2 (5 bases). Per germline, CDR1 SGHNT and CDR2 YENEEA. V was pared by 6 bases and J by 0 bases, with 12 bases between. The CDR3 is 15 residues long. The CDR3 reads CASSPSAGSYNEQFF. The CDR3 region has the DNA TGTGCCAGCAGTCCGTCGGCGGGCTCCTACAATGAGCAGTTCTTC.

The gene calls are TRBV29-1 and TRBJ2-3; 12 positions agree with TRBD2. The ends lost 5 bases at V and 6 bases at J; junction bases unmatched: 6. The CDR3 runs to 14 residues. Germline values: CDR1 SQVTM, CDR2 ANQGSEA. As DNA, the CDR3 is TGCAGCGTTCTAGCGGGGGGGCCATCGGATACGCAGTATTTT. Amino acids: CSVLAGGPSDTQYF.

This clonotype was detected a few times. The chain carries TRBV12-5 and TRBJ1-1; no definite D call. The germline V gene has CDR1 LGHNT and CDR2 FRNRAP. V shed 4 bases and J shed 1 base, with 10 bases lying between them. The CDR3 runs to 14 residues. As DNA, the CDR3 is TGTGCTAGTGGTTCCCCCGATCCGAACACTGAAGCTTTCTTT. Its protein product is CASGSPDPNTEAFF.

Many counts were recorded for this clonotype. The chain uses TRBV6-1 and TRBJ1-2; 7 bases are a match to TRBD1. This CDR3 contains 16 residues. From germline, CDR1 is MNHNS and CDR2 SASEGT. With V trimmed by 0 bases and J by 5 bases, 9 bases remained unmatched. Here the CDR3 DNA reads TGTGCCAGCAGTGAAGCGGGCCTGGGCAGGGGGTATGGCTACACCTTC. Its protein product is CASSEAGLGRGYGYTF.